This TCR beta chain was identified during a study of Ad26.COV2.S vaccination and SARS-CoV-2 variants. The V end lost 4 bases, the J end lost 5 bases, and 11 bases lay between the germline ends. The CDR3 extends over 13 amino acids. Germline CDR1 MGHDK, CDR2 SYGVNS. Concerning this clone itself: Its antigen is not identified.

The sample's treatment: roughly 19 received Ad26.COV2.S at low or high dose, single or two shots; 5 received placebo; per-sample allocation not given. Collection of samples fell on day 63 after the first vaccine or placebo injection. At a Boston site, the person donating was an adult of 18-55 years. The method was immunoSEQ multiplex PCR; TCRdb's version includes in-frame clones alone and lacks a portion of them. The repertoire holds some 370,000 clones, about 80% seen once, with nearly 7.5% in the top ten. Study-wide results and caveats: Responses of T cells in total may have been underestimated by the TCR breadth and depth analyses. Spike-specific TCR breadth ran higher among vaccine recipients than placebo recipients.

The starting material was peripheral blood, obtained in a trial of Ad26.COV2.S vaccine versus placebo. The sequence was obtained from a person aged 18-60 years who received the Ad26.COV2.S COVID-19 vaccine or a placebo. This chain connects TRBV25-1 to TRBJ1-2; D is unclear. DNA for the CDR3: TGTGCCAGCAGTGCCCGTGATGAGTATGGCTACACCTTC. This gives the protein CASSARDEYGYTF.